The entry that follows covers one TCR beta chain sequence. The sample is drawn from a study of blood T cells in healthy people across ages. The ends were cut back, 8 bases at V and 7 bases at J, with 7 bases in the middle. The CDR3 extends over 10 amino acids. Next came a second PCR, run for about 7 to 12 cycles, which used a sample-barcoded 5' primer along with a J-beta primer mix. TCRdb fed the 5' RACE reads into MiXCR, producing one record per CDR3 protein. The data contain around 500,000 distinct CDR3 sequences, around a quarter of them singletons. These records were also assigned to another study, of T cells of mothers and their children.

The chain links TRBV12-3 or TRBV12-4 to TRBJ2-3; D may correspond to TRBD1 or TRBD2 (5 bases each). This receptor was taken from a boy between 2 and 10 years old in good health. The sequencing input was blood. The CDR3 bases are TGTGCCAGCGGGACGAATACGCAGTATTTT. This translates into CASGTNTQYF.